Below, 25 T cell receptor beta chains from the same sample are listed, as sequenced in a study of shared clonotypes between healthy human individuals. Sequencing used immunoSEQ multiplex PCR; TCRdb keeps in-frame clones, though not all of them. Of fewer than 3 million clones listed, 85% to 95% are singletons. Sample: naive CD4+ T cells from PBMCs. The sample's subset: CD45RA+ positively selected. Receptors originate from a man aged 18 to 29 in good health. Some clones in this sample may be carry-over from other donors' samples.

The chain combines TRBV10-2 with TRBJ2-2; a possible D gene is TRBD1 (5 bases). V was pared by 2 bases and J by 2 bases, with 9 bases between. CDR1 is WSHSY and CDR2 is SAAADI in the germline V gene. This CDR3 has 15 residues. The chain's CDR3 is CASSEPQGNTGELFF. The CDR3 nucleotides are TGCGCCAGCAGTGAGCCCCAGGGTAACACCGGGGAGCTGTTTTTT.

The genes are TRBV5-1 and TRBJ1-1; TRBD1 might be the D (5 bases). The CDR3 loop spans 19 amino acids. Germline V gene sequence: CDR1 SGHRS, CDR2 YFSETQ. V was pared by 0 bases and J by 4 bases, with 25 bases between. The CDR3 loop reads CASSLGTVAGTIRVTEAFF. The CDR3 nucleotides are TGCGCCAGCAGCTTGGGGACCGTGGCAGGGACGATTCGGGTCACTGAAGCTTTCTTT.

The rearrangement uses TRBV6-1 and TRBJ2-7, with 7 positions matching TRBD1. Germline loops: CDR1 MNHNS, CDR2 SASEGT. This CDR3 region has 15 residues. The V segment lost 3 bases and the J segment 2 bases; nucleotides outside the gene matches: 7. The CDR3 here is CASSEDRLSTYEQYF. The CDR3 bases are TGTGCCAGCAGTGAGGACAGGCTATCCACCTACGAGCAGTACTTC.

V is TRBV9 and J is TRBJ2-1, with D tentatively TRBD2 (7 bases). This CDR3 region has 15 residues. Trimming took 5 bases from V and 4 from J, leaving 16 bases between them. The germline V gene has CDR1 SGDLS and CDR2 YYNGEE. DNA of the CDR3: TGTGCCAGCAGGCCGGGGGGCCTGGGTTACAATGAGCAGTTCTTC. It is translated as CASRPGGLGYNEQFF.

The genes are TRBV7-9 and TRBJ2-7, with D possibly being TRBD2 (5 bases). Trimming took off 5 bases at V and 2 bases at J, with 16 bases between the two ends. Germline V gene lookup returns CDR1 SEHNR and CDR2 FQNEAQ (reference sequence). The CDR3 covers 15 residues. CDR3 DNA sequence: TGTGCCAGCAGCCCAGATGGGAGCTACCCCTACGAGCAGTACTTC. Translating it yields CASSPDGSYPYEQYF.

The gene calls are TRBV5-1 and TRBJ2-2; D is perhaps TRBD1 (5 bases). V lost 1 base, J lost 0 bases, and 13 bases lay in between. Germline V gene lookup returns CDR1 SGHRS and CDR2 YFSETQ. The CDR3 contains 17 residues. This CDR3 reads CASSLRQGSTNTGELFF. As DNA, the CDR3 is TGCGCCAGCAGCTTGCGCCAGGGCAGCACGAACACCGGGGAGCTGTTTTTT. The full variable domain, completed using reference TRBV5-1 and TRBJ2-2, is KAGVTQTPRYLIKTRGQQVTLSCSPISGHRSVSWYQQTPGQGLQFLFEYFSETQRNKGNFPGRFSGRQFSNSRSEMNVSTLELGDSALYLCASSLRQGSTNTGELFFGEGSRLTVL.

Details on this clone: Other DNA sequences from this sample encode an identical CDR3 as well. The chain uses TRBV11-2 and TRBJ2-3; the D is unclear. CDR3 length equals 14 residues. The germline V gene encodes CDR1 SGHAT and CDR2 FQNNGV. V dropped 0 bases and J dropped 1 base, with 5 bases sitting between them. The CDR3 sequence is CASSLDRGTDTQYF. As DNA, the CDR3 is TGTGCCAGCAGCTTAGATAGGGGCACAGATACGCAGTATTTT.

V and J are TRBV7-3 and TRBJ2-7; a weak D match, TRBD1 (6 bases). The CDR3 length is 14 residues. The V gene's germline CDR1 is SGHTA and CDR2 FQGTGA. The V end lost 5 bases, the J end lost 0 bases, and 11 bases lay between the germline ends. The CDR3 nucleotides are TGTGCCAGCAGCCAGAAAGGGGGCTCCTACGAGCAGTACTTC. It codes for CASSQKGGSYEQYF.

V gene TRBV28 combines with J gene TRBJ1-4, with 8 bases identical to TRBD1. The CDR3 has 16 amino acids. The junction had 7 bases not matched to a gene; V was cut back by 3 bases and J by 4 bases. Per the germline V gene, CDR1 is MDHEN and CDR2 is SYDVKM. CDR3 residues: CASSFLTQGVNEKLFF. CDR3 nucleotide sequence: TGTGCCAGCAGTTTTTTGACACAGGGGGTTAATGAAAAACTGTTTTTT.

The chain employs TRBV6-1 and TRBJ2-6; possibly TRBD1 for D (6 bases). This CDR3 is 14 amino acids long. The V end was cut by 8 bases, the J end by 2 bases, with 10 bases between. Germline values: CDR1 MNHNS, CDR2 SASEGT. The CDR3 coding sequence is TGTGCCAGCCAAACAGGGCCTGGGGCCAACGTCCTGACTTTC. Translation: CASQTGPGANVLTF.

The rearrangement joins TRBV28 to TRBJ2-1, with 9 bases lining up with TRBD2. The CDR3 loop spans 16 amino acids. V shed 3 bases, J shed 4 bases, and the junction held 7 bases outside the gene matches. Germline V gene data show CDR1 as MDHEN and CDR2 as SYDVKM. CDR3: CASSLALAGMYNEQFF. The CDR3 coding sequence is TGTGCCAGCAGTTTGGCCCTAGCGGGGATGTACAATGAGCAGTTCTTC.

The chain uses TRBV28 and TRBJ1-1, with D tentatively TRBD1 (6 bases). V was shortened by 6 bases and J by 9 bases, with 20 bases between the two germline ends. The CDR3 is made up of 14 amino acids. From germline, CDR1 is MDHEN and CDR2 SYDVKM. The CDR3 here is CASRPSTGILQAFF. CDR3 sequence (DNA): TGTGCCAGCAGGCCTTCTACAGGGATCCTACAAGCTTTCTTT.

J is TRBJ2-2 and V is TRBV7-9; possible D gene TRBD1, 5 bases. The CDR3 runs 15 residues. CDR1 is SEHNR and CDR2 is FQNEAQ in the germline V gene (reference sequence). Between the trimmed V and J ends, which lost 5 bases and 5 bases, there was a span of 15 bases. CDR3 residues: CASSPIRPGTGELFF. The CDR3 DNA sequence: TGTGCCAGCAGCCCGATACGTCCAGGGACCGGGGAGCTGTTTTTT.

This clone is a singleton in its sample. The rearrangement joins TRBV5-4 to TRBJ1-1, with TRBD1 identical over 8 bases. The germline V gene has CDR1 SGHNT and CDR2 YYREEE (reference sequence). This CDR3 is built from 15 residues. The V gene end was trimmed by 7 bases and the J gene end by 3 bases; junction bases not matched to a gene: 11. CDR3 DNA: TGTGCCAGCGCCGACAGGGGCAGGGGCGACACTGAAGCTTTCTTT. Translated: CASADRGRGDTEAFF. The variable domain in full, completed from reference TRBV5-4 and TRBJ1-1, reads ETGVTQSPTHLIKTRGQQVTLRCSSQSGHNTVSWYQQALGQGPQFIFQYYREEENGRGNFPPRFSGLQFPNYSSELNVNALELDDSALYLCASADRGRGDTEAFFGQGTRLTVV.

This chain uses TRBV14 with TRBJ1-3; D remains ambiguous. V was pared by 2 bases and J by 0 bases, with 11 bases between. This CDR3 spans 16 amino acids. The V gene's germline CDR1 is SGHDN and CDR2 FVKESK. CDR3 in DNA: TGTGCCAGCAGCCAATTTCTGCTCTCCTCTGGAAACACCATATATTTT. The encoded protein is CASSQFLLSSGNTIYF.

J is TRBJ2-7 and V is TRBV10-3, with 10 bases matching TRBD2. Germline CDR1 and CDR2: ENHRY and SYGVKD. J gave up 6 bases and V 3 bases, and 5 bases lay outside the gene matches. The CDR3 covers 14 residues. The CDR3 is CAISDSSGSSEQYF. In DNA, the CDR3 is TGTGCCATCAGTGATTCTAGCGGGAGCTCCGAGCAGTACTTC.

This clone occurred a few times. This specimen includes other DNA sequences encoding the same CDR3. The chain links TRBV7-9 to TRBJ1-1; no definite D call. Trimming shortened V by 0 bases and J by 1 base, and 3 bases separated the two germline ends. Germline V gene sequence: CDR1 SEHNR, CDR2 FQNEAQ (reference sequence). The CDR3 is 13 amino acids. The CDR3 sequence: CASSLAGNTEAFF. For the CDR3, the DNA is TGTGCCAGCAGCTTAGCTGGGAACACTGAAGCTTTCTTT.

The chain joins TRBV6-5 to TRBJ2-7; D unresolved. The CDR3 extends over 15 amino acids. Trimming stripped 6 bases from V and 0 bases from J, with 15 bases between. Germline V CDR1 and CDR2: MNHEY, SVGAGI. The CDR3 nucleotides are TGTGCCAGCAGCATGCGACACCATAACTCCTACGAGCAGTACTTC. Amino acids: CASSMRHHNSYEQYF.

The chain recombines TRBV10-3 with TRBJ2-7; D is unresolved. This CDR3 contains 12 residues. Germline CDR1 reads ENHRY; CDR2 reads SYGVKD. The germline V and J ends were trimmed by 2 bases and 3 bases, with 5 bases remaining between them. CDR3 DNA sequence: TGTGCCATCAGTGAGAGGCACTACGAGCAGTACTTC. Amino acid sequence: CAISERHYEQYF.

V is TRBV9 and J is TRBJ1-4; 7 bases match TRBD1. Trimming removed 3 bases from V and 5 bases from J; junction bases left unmatched: 13. The CDR3 loop spans 17 amino acids. CDR1 and CDR2 from the germline V gene are SGDLS and YYNGEE. The CDR3 coding sequence is TGTGCCAGCAGCGCCCCAGACGGACAGGAGGGCAATGAAAAACTGTTTTTT. Translating gives CASSAPDGQEGNEKLFF.

The rearrangement links TRBV7-2 to TRBJ2-1; D could derive from TRBD1 or TRBD2 (5 bases each). Germline-derived CDR1 and CDR2 are SGHTA and FQGNSA. V was pared by 4 bases and J by 2 bases, with 12 bases between. This CDR3 comprises 15 residues. For the CDR3, the DNA is TGTGCCAGCAGCTCCAGGGTCGGGACCTACAATGAGCAGTTCTTC. Amino acids: CASSSRVGTYNEQFF.

The rearrangement uses TRBV4-1 and TRBJ2-7; TRBD2 matches at 12 bases. V lost 4 bases to trimming and J lost 2 bases; unmatched junction nucleotides: 9. The CDR3 contains 17 residues. Germline V gene data show CDR1 as MGHRA and CDR2 as YSYEKL. The CDR3 coding sequence is TGCGCCAGCAGCCCAAGCGGACTAGCGGGAATCCCCTACGAGCAGTACTTC. This encodes CASSPSGLAGIPYEQYF.

The chain links TRBV6-1 to TRBJ2-7; 7 bases are a match to TRBD2. J was trimmed by 3 bases and V by 8 bases; bases with no gene match: 7. The germline V gene has CDR1 MNHNS and CDR2 SASEGT. The CDR3 extends over 13 amino acids. Here the CDR3 reads CASVGEGLYEQYF. Here the CDR3 DNA reads TGTGCCAGCGTGGGGGAGGGCCTCTACGAGCAGTACTTC.

In its sample, this clone was seen once. V gene TRBV4-1 combines with J gene TRBJ2-2; no reliable D call. The V end lost 0 bases, the J end lost 1 base, and 9 bases lay between the germline ends. The CDR3 runs to 16 residues. Per germline, CDR1 MGHRA and CDR2 YSYEKL. The CDR3 DNA reads TGCGCCAGCAGCCAAGATCCAGCAGGGAACACCGGGGAGCTGTTTTTT. The encoded protein is CASSQDPAGNTGELFF.

V usage is TRBV5-1 and J usage is TRBJ2-1; no clear D gene. The CDR3 runs 13 residues. V dropped 1 base and J dropped 6 bases, with 8 bases sitting between them. Germline V lookup: CDR1 SGHRS, CDR2 YFSETQ. CDR3 protein: CASSLIRLNEQFF. CDR3 nucleotides: TGCGCCAGCAGCTTGATAAGGCTCAATGAGCAGTTCTTC.